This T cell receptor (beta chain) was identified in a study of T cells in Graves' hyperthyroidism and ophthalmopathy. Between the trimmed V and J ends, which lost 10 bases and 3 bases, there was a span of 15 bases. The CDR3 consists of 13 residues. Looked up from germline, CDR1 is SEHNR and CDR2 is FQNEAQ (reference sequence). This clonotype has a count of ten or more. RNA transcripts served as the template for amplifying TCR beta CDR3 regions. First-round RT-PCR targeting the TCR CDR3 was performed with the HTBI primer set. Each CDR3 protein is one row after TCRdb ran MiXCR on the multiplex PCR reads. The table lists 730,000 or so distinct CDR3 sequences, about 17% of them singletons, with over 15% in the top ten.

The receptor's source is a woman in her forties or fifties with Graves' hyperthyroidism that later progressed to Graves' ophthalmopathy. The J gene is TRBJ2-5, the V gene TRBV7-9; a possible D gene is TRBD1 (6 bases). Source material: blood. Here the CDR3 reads CATRTGIEETQYF. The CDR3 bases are TGTGCCACCAGAACAGGGATCGAAGAGACCCAGTACTTC.